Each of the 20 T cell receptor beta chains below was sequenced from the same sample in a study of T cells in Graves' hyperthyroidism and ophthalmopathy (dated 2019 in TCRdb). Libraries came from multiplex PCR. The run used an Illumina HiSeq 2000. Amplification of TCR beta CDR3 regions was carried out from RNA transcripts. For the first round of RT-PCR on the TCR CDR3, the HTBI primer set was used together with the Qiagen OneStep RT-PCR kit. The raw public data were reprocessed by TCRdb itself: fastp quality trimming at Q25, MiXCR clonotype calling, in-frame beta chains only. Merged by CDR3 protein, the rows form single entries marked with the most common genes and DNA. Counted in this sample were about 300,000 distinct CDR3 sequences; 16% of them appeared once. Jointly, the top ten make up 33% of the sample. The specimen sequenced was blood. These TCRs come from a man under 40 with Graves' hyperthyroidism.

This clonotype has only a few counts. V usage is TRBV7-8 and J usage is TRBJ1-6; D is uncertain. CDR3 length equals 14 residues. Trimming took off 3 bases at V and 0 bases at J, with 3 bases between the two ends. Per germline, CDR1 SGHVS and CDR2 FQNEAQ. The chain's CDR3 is CASSFSSYNSPLHF. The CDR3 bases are TGTGCCAGCAGCTTCAGCTCCTATAATTCACCCCTCCACTTT.

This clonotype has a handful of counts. The CDR3 sequence is CASSFGGSIGELFF. DNA for the CDR3: TGTGCCAGCAGTTTCGGCGGGAGTATCGGGGAGCTGTTTTTT. V gene TRBV28 combines with J gene TRBJ2-2; 7 nucleotides agree with TRBD2. This CDR3 region has 14 residues. The germline V gene encodes CDR1 MDHEN and CDR2 SYDVKM. V shed 3 bases, J shed 7 bases, and the junction held 5 bases outside the gene matches.

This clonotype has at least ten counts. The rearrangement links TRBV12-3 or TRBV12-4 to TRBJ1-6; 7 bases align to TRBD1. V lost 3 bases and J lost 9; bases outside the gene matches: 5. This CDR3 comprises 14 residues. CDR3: CASSLDTGVSPLHF. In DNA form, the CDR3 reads TGTGCCAGCAGTTTGGATACAGGGGTTTCACCCCTCCACTTT.

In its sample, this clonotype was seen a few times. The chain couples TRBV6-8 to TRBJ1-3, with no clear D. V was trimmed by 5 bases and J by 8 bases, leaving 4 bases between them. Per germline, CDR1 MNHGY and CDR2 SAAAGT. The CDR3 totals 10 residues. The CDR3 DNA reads TGTGCCAGCAGTGCAGACACCATATATTTT. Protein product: CASSADTIYF.

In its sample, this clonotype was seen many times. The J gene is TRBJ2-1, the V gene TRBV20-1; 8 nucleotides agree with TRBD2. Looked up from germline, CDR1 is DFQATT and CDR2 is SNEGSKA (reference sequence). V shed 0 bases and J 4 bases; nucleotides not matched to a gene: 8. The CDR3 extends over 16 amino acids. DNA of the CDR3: TGCAGTGCTAGAGATTTAGCGGGAATGGGTTACAATGAGCAGTTCTTC. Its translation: CSARDLAGMGYNEQFF.

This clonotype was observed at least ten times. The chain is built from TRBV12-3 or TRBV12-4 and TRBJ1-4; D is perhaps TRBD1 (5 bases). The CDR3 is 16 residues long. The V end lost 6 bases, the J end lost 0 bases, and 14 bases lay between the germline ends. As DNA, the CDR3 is TGTGCCAGCAGCCCCAAGGGGAGATCAACTAATGAAAAACTGTTTTTT. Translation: CASSPKGRSTNEKLFF.

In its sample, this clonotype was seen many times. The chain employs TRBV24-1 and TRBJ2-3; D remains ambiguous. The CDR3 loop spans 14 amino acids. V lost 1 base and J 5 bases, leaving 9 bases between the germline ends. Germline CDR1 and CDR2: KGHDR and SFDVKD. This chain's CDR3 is CATSDLGAIDTQYF. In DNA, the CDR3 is TGTGCCACCAGTGATTTAGGAGCTATAGATACGCAGTATTTT.

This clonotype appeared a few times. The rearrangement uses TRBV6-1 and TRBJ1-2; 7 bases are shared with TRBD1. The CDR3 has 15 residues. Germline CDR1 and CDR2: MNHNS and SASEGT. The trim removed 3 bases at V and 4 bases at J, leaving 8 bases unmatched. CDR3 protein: CASSDRQGLVYGYTF. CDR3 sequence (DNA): TGTGCCAGCAGTGACCGACAGGGTTTGGTCTATGGCTACACCTTC.

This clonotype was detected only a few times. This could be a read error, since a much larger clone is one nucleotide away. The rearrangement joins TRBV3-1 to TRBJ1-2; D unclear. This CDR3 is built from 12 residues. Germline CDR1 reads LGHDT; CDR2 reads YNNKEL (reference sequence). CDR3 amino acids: CASSQLDGGCTF. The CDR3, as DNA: TGTGCCAGCAGCCAACTCGACGGTGGCTGCACCTTC.

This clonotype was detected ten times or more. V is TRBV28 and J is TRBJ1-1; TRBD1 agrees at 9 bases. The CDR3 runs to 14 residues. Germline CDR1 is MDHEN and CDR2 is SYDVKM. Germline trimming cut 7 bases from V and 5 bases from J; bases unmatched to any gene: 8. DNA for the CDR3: TGTGCCAGCAACGACAGGGGGTTTATGACTGAAGCTTTCTTT. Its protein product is CASNDRGFMTEAFF.

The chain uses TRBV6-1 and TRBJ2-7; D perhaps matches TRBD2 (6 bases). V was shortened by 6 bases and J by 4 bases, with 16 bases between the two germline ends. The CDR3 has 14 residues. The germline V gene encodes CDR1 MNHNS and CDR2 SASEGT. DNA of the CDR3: TGTGCCAGCAGCCCCGGACGGGGGTTGTACGAGCAGTACTTC. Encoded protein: CASSPGRGLYEQYF.

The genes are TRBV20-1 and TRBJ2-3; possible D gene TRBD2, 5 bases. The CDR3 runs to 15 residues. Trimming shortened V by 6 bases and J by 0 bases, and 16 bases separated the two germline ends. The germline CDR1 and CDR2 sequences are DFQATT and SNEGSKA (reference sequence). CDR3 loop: CSAAATAESTDTQYF. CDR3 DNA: TGCAGTGCCGCGGCCACAGCGGAGAGCACAGATACGCAGTATTTT.

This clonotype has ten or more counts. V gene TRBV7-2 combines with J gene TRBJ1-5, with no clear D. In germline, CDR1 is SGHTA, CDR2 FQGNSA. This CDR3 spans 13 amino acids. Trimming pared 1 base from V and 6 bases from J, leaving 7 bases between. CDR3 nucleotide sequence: TGTGCCAGCAGCTTAGGGTTAGGTCAGCCCCAGCATTTT. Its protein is CASSLGLGQPQHF.

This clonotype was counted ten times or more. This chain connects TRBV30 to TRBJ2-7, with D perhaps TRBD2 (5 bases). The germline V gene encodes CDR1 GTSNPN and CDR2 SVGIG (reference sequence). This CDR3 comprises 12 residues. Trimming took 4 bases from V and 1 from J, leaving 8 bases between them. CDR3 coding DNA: TGTGCCTGGAATCGGGAATCCTACGAGCAGTACTTC. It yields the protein CAWNRESYEQYF.

This CDR3 reads CSVSDQYF. In DNA, the CDR3 is TGCAGCGTGTCGGACCAGTACTTC. V and J are TRBV29-1 and TRBJ2-5; D uncertain. The CDR3 is 8 amino acids. Germline lookup yields CDR1 SQVTM and CDR2 ANQGSEA. The V end lost 6 bases, the J end lost 10 bases, and 6 bases lay between the germline ends.

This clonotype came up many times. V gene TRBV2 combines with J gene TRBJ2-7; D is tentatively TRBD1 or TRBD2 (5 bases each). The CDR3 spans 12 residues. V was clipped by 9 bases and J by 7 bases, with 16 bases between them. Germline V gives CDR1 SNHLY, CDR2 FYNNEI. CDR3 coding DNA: TGTGCCAGTATCTTGGGGGAATATGAGCAGTACTTC. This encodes CASILGEYEQYF.

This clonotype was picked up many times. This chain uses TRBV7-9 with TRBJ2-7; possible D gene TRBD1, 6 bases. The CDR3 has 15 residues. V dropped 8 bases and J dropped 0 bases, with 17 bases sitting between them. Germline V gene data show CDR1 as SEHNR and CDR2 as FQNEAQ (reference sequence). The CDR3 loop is CASVNLRDNSYEQYF. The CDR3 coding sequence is TGTGCCAGCGTTAATCTCCGGGACAACTCCTACGAGCAGTACTTC. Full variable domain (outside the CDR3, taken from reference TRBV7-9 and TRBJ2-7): DTGVSQNPRHKITKRGQNVTFRCDPISEHNRLYWYRQTLGQGPEFLTYFQNEAQLEKSRLLSDRFSAERPKGSFSTLEIQRTEQGDSAMYLCASVNLRDNSYEQYFGPGTRLTVT.

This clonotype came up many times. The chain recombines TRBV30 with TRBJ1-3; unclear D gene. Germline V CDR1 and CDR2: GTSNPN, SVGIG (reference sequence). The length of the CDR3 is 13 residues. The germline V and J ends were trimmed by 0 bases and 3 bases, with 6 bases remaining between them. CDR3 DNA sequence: TGTGCCTGGAGTGTACTCGATGGAAACACCATATATTTT. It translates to CAWSVLDGNTIYF.

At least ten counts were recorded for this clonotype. The CDR3 spells CASSGTGEGYTF. CDR3 in DNA: TGCGCCAGCAGTGGGACAGGGGAGGGCTACACCTTC. The rearrangement uses TRBV5-1 and TRBJ1-2; TRBD1 matches at 10 bases. Per the germline V gene, CDR1 is SGHRS and CDR2 is YFSETQ. V trimming: 5 bases; J trimming: 8 bases; junction bases outside the gene matches: 3. CDR3 length equals 12 residues.

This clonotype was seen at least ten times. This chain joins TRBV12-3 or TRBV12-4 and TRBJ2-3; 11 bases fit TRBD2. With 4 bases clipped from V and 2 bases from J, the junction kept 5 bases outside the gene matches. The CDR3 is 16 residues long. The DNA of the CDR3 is TGTGCCAGCAGTTCTGCTAGCGGGAGGACCACAGATACGCAGTATTTT. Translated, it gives CASSSASGRTTDTQYF.